The 4 T cell receptor beta chains listed next were all sequenced from one sample in a study of technical replicates of blood from a handful of donors. Some clones are missing from TCRdb's copy, which holds only in-frame ones; the method was immunoSEQ multiplex PCR. The sample carries more than 50,000 clones, approximately 87% recorded once. Sequencing was performed on PBMCs. All receptors come from a human donor in good health. Some clones in this sample may be carry-over from other donors' samples.

The rearrangement uses TRBV5-1 and TRBJ1-2; tentatively, D is TRBD1 (6 bases). Germline CDR1 and CDR2: SGHRS and YFSETQ. Deletions cut 2 bases from V and 5 bases from J, with 13 bases between. The CDR3 sequence is 14 residues long. Written as DNA, the CDR3 is TGCGCCAGCAGCTTCGCCGAGGGGGTTTATGGCTACACCTTC. Translation gives CASSFAEGVYGYTF.

The V and J genes are TRBV29-1 and TRBJ1-3, with D unclear. V lost 5 bases, J lost 1 base, and 3 bases lay in between. The CDR3 contains 11 residues. Germline CDR1 reads SQVTM; CDR2 reads ANQGSEA. CDR3 coding DNA: TGCAGCGTTCTATCTGGAAACACCATATATTTT. Protein: CSVLSGNTIYF.

The chain is built from TRBV5-6 and TRBJ1-2, with 10 bases aligning to TRBD1. J lost 4 bases, V lost 2 bases, and 8 bases had no gene match. The CDR3 loop spans 16 amino acids. Germline V gene sequence: CDR1 SGHDT, CDR2 YYEEEE. This CDR3 is CASSLLGQGVFYGYTF. In DNA, the CDR3 is TGTGCCAGCAGCTTACTTGGACAGGGGGTATTCTATGGCTACACCTTC.

The V gene is TRBV7-9, the J gene TRBJ2-1; 15 bases are a match to TRBD2. Trimming took 5 bases from V and 10 from J; bases not matched to a gene: 9. Germline V gene lookup returns CDR1 SEHNR and CDR2 FQNEAQ (reference sequence). This CDR3 is built from 16 residues. CDR3 sequence (DNA): TGTGCCAGCAGCCTCGCAGCCGGGACTAGCGGGAGGGAGCAGTTCTTC. This encodes CASSLAAGTSGREQFF.